These 21 T cell receptor beta chains share one sample of origin, sequenced in a study of Graves' ophthalmopathy and Graves' hyperthyroidism. Transcripts of RNA were the source for amplifying TCR beta CDR3 regions. HTBI primers primed a first-round RT-PCR, and a second-round multiplex PCR followed. TCRdb re-called the multiplex PCR reads through MiXCR, storing one row per CDR3 protein. The table lists around 520,000 distinct CDR3 sequences, about two fifths of them singletons. Source material: peripheral blood or thyroid tissue (not recorded which). The origin of the receptors is an adult man with Graves' hyperthyroidism.

Turning to this clonotype: A read error is possible here, since a much larger clone lies one base away. The chain has TRBV5-1 and TRBJ2-5, with 9 bases fitting TRBD1. Germline V gene sequence: CDR1 SGHRS, CDR2 YFSETQ. The CDR3 runs 15 residues. CDR3 in DNA: TGCGCCAGCAGCGTAAGACAGGGGGAGGTAGAGGCCCAGTACTTC. This sequence encodes CASSVRQGEVEAQYF.

With respect to this clonotype: The germline gene is not matched at one end of the junction; a read error may be the cause. The V call is TRBV7-2, the J call TRBJ1-1; 7 bases align to TRBD1. This CDR3 region has 15 residues. In germline, CDR1 is SGHTA, CDR2 FQGNSA. In DNA form, the CDR3 reads TGTGCCAGCAGAAACACAGGGGCGTACACCGGGGAGCCGTTTTTT. It yields the protein CASRNTGAYTGEPFF. The full variable domain, rest sourced from reference TRBV7-2 and TRBJ1-1, is GAGVSQSPSNKVTEKGKDVELRCDPISGHTALYWYRQSLGQGLEFLIYFQGNSAPDKSGLPSDRFSAERTGGSVSTLTIQRTQQEDSAVYLCASRNTGAYTGEPFFGQGTRLTVV.

This clonotype is a singleton in its sample. This chain connects TRBV7-2 to TRBJ1-6; tentatively, D is TRBD1 (5 bases). V lost 7 bases and J lost 14, with 21 bases in between. There are 14 residues in the CDR3. Germline V gene data show CDR1 as SGHTA and CDR2 as FQGNSA. The CDR3: CASTIAGDNSALHF. In nucleotides, the CDR3 is TGTGCCAGCACGATAGCGGGGGATAATTCGGCCCTCCACTTT.

The sample holds many counts of this clonotype. The V call is TRBV5-6, the J call TRBJ2-5; D tentatively reads TRBD1 or TRBD2 (5 bases each). Between the trimmed V and J ends, which lost 0 bases and 4 bases, there was a span of 16 bases. The CDR3 covers 16 residues. CDR1 and CDR2 from the germline V gene are SGHDT and YYEEEE. The CDR3 sequence is CASSLVGRGEGETQYF. The CDR3 coding sequence is TGTGCCAGCAGCTTGGTGGGACGTGGTGAAGGAGAGACCCAGTACTTC.

The genes are TRBV6-5 and TRBJ1-3, with 9 bases that match TRBD1. CDR3 length equals 18 residues. Trimming at V came to 2 bases and at J to 0 bases, leaving 8 bases not matched to a gene. Germline-derived CDR1 and CDR2 are MNHEY and SVGAGI. The CDR3 nucleotides are TGTGCCAGCAGTTACCATTCAAGGACAGGGGCCTCTGGAAACACCATATATTTT. It is translated as CASSYHSRTGASGNTIYF.

The chain joins TRBV5-5 to TRBJ1-1; possibly TRBD1 for D (5 bases). V shed 4 bases and J shed 5 bases, with 18 bases lying between them. The CDR3 length is 15 residues. From germline, CDR1 is SGHKS and CDR2 YYEKEE (reference sequence). The CDR3 sequence is CASSRGLAGITEAFF. CDR3 in DNA: TGTGCCAGCAGCCGTGGACTAGCAGGGATAACTGAAGCTTTCTTT.

The chain has TRBV4-2 and TRBJ2-7, with 7 bases lining up with TRBD2. The CDR3 consists of 18 residues. Unmatched junction bases numbered 13, after V lost 0 bases and J lost 2 bases. The germline V gene has CDR1 LGHNA and CDR2 YNFKEQ. This chain's CDR3 is CASSQEALGGTDAYEQYF. The CDR3 coding sequence is TGTGCCAGCAGCCAAGAGGCCTTGGGGGGGACCGACGCCTACGAGCAGTACTTC.

This clonotype was detected a few times. One junction end disagrees with the germline gene, perhaps due to a read error. The CDR3 coding sequence is TGTGCCAGCAGCTTGGGACAAACCTACGAGCGGTACTTC. This codes for CASSLGQTYERYF. The J gene is TRBJ2-7, the V gene TRBV7-9; D might be TRBD1 (6 bases). The CDR3 totals 13 residues. The V gene's germline CDR1 is SEHNR and CDR2 FQNEAQ (reference sequence).

This clonotype has more than one count but fewer than ten. The chain combines TRBV7-9 with TRBJ2-7, with a tentative D call TRBD1 (6 bases). Germline values: CDR1 SEHNR, CDR2 FQNEAQ (reference sequence). The V end lost 5 bases, the J end lost 0 bases, and 11 bases lay between the germline ends. CDR3 length: 14 residues. The CDR3, as DNA: TGTGCCAGCAGCCAGGGGTCCGGCTCCTACGAGCAGTACTTC. Its translation: CASSQGSGSYEQYF.

This clonotype was recorded at least ten times. V gene TRBV5-1 combines with J gene TRBJ1-1, with D tentatively TRBD1 (5 bases). The CDR3 is 15 amino acids. CDR1 is SGHRS and CDR2 is YFSETQ in the germline V gene. Trimming shortened V by 4 bases and J by 3 bases, and 16 bases separated the two germline ends. The CDR3 DNA is TGCGCCAGCAGCCTGGTGGGGCTGACGGACACTGAAGCTTTCTTT. Translation gives CASSLVGLTDTEAFF.

In regard to this clonotype: This could be a read error, since a much larger clone is one nucleotide away. The chain uses TRBV9 and TRBJ1-5; 9 nucleotides align to TRBD1. Germline values: CDR1 SGDLS, CDR2 YYNGEE. V dropped 7 bases and J dropped 5; count of bases not matched to a gene: 4. The CDR3 totals 13 residues. The DNA for the CDR3 is TGTGCCAGCGGTACAGGGGGCGATCAGCCCCAGCATTTT. Amino acids: CASGTGGDQPQHF.

This clonotype has a count of ten or more. The chain recombines TRBV11-3 with TRBJ1-2; the D gene is possibly TRBD1 (5 bases). Trimming left V 6 bases short and J 8 bases short, with 16 bases between. Germline V gene data show CDR1 as SGHNT and CDR2 as YENEEA. CDR3 length: 13 amino acids. The chain's CDR3 is CASSPFVGEGYTF. In nucleotides, the CDR3 is TGTGCCAGCAGTCCTTTTGTGGGGGAAGGCTACACCTTC.

V is TRBV2 and J is TRBJ1-2; tentative D call: TRBD1 (5 bases). The CDR3 runs 12 residues. Trimming removed 6 bases at V and 11 bases at J, with 16 bases between. The V gene's germline CDR1 is SNHLY and CDR2 FYNNEI. The CDR3 spells CASSQDRSGYTF. Written as DNA, the CDR3 is TGTGCCAGCAGCCAAGATCGATCAGGGTACACCTTC.

As to this clonotype: With a much larger clone just one base away, this may be a read error. The chain uses TRBV19 and TRBJ2-7; the D call may be TRBD1 or TRBD2 (5 bases each). In germline, CDR1 is LNHDA, CDR2 SQIVND (reference sequence). CDR3 length: 14 residues. CDR3 region: CAGSAGTFTYEQYF. CDR3 DNA: TGTGCCGGTAGTGCTGGGACCTTCACCTACGAGCAGTACTTC.

The chain combines TRBV10-1 with TRBJ2-7; D is possibly TRBD2 (5 bases). Per the germline V gene, CDR1 is WNHNN and CDR2 is SYGVQD (reference sequence). V was cut by 8 bases and J by 5 bases, with 16 bases left in between. The CDR3 extends over 13 amino acids. The CDR3 region is CASRGQATHEQYF. For the CDR3, the DNA is TGCGCCAGCCGCGGGCAAGCAACGCACGAGCAGTACTTC.

This clonotype is a singleton in its sample. V usage is TRBV29-1 and J usage is TRBJ2-5, with 9 nucleotides matching TRBD1. V shed 4 bases and J 4 bases; nucleotides not matched to a gene: 7. This CDR3 contains 14 residues. Germline loops: CDR1 SQVTM, CDR2 ANQGSEA. The CDR3 bases are TGCAGCGTTGGGGGGACAGGGTCGGGAGAGACCCAGTACTTC. Translating it yields CSVGGTGSGETQYF.

This clonotype was found many times. The chain has TRBV5-1 and TRBJ1-1, with D possibly being TRBD1 (5 bases). The CDR3 is made up of 15 amino acids. CDR1 is SGHRS, CDR2 YFSETQ, per germline. V lost 4 bases and J lost 0, with 13 bases in between. CDR3 in DNA: TGCGCCAGCAGCCAAGAGGAGGGGATGAACACTGAAGCTTTCTTT. Amino acids: CASSQEEGMNTEAFF.

The sample holds many counts of this clonotype. The V call is TRBV7-9, the J call TRBJ2-2, with D tentatively TRBD1 or TRBD2 (5 bases each). V gave up 1 base and J gave up 1 base, with 10 bases separating them. Germline V gene sequence: CDR1 SEHNR, CDR2 FQNEAQ (reference sequence). The CDR3 length is 16 residues. CDR3 sequence reads: CASSLGGTVNTGELFF. The CDR3 nucleotides are TGTGCCAGCAGCTTAGGTGGGACGGTGAACACCGGGGAGCTGTTTTTT.

This clonotype was counted only a few times. The chain recombines TRBV7-2 with TRBJ2-2; 8 bases match TRBD1. This CDR3 is 15 amino acids long. Germline CDR1 is SGHTA and CDR2 is FQGNSA. J lost 3 bases, V lost 4 bases, and 4 bases had no gene match. CDR3 in amino acids: CASSSGGYHTGELFF. The CDR3 DNA follows: TGTGCCAGCAGCTCAGGGGGCTACCACACCGGGGAGCTGTTTTTT. The whole variable domain, filled in from reference TRBV7-2 and TRBJ2-2, reads GAGVSQSPSNKVTEKGKDVELRCDPISGHTALYWYRQSLGQGLEFLIYFQGNSAPDKSGLPSDRFSAERTGGSVSTLTIQRTQQEDSAVYLCASSSGGYHTGELFFGEGSRLTVL.

Worth noting for this clonotype: A much larger clone differs from this one at a single base, so this may be a read error. Since no conserved phenylalanine or tryptophan closes the CDR3, a read error is the likely cause. The chain carries TRBV10-2 and TRBJ2-2, with 7 nucleotides matching TRBD1. Germline V CDR1 and CDR2: WSHSY, SAAADI. CDR3 length equals 15 residues. After removal of 6 bases from V and 4 bases from J, the junction contained 8 bases not matched to a gene. CDR3 DNA: TGCGCCAGCAGATCTCTGACAGGGAGCACCGGGGAGCTGTTTTCT. Translating gives CASRSLTGSTGELFS.

This clonotype was observed at least ten times. This chain connects TRBV20-1 to TRBJ1-2; D remains unclear. CDR1 DFQATT and CDR2 SNEGSKA come from the germline V gene (reference sequence). CDR3 size: 11 residues. With 3 bases removed from V and 8 bases from J, the gap between germline ends came to 10 bases. This CDR3 reads CSASRPGGYTF. The DNA for the CDR3 is TGCAGTGCTAGCCGCCCCGGGGGCTACACCTTC.